The clone carrying this T cell receptor (beta chain) showed up many times. Its target is not known. This sample is drawn from a study of Graves' ophthalmopathy and Graves' hyperthyroidism. At the level of the study: Blood was drawn at initial diagnosis, before any treatment. Study-level findings and limits: Sensitivity reached more than 70% and specificity 72.22% when the model predicted ophthalmopathy progression. Ophthalmopathy cases were distinguished from stable hyperthyroidism by a 13-signature model, reaching 85% to 90% sensitivity and roughly 80% specificity. Most expanded clonotypes from thyroid (those above 0.001 frequency) were also found in blood.

TCR beta CDR3 amplification used RNA transcripts. An opening RT-PCR round employed HTBI primers and preceded a second-round multiplex PCR. TCRdb passed the multiplex PCR reads through MiXCR, listing each CDR3 protein once. The sample comprises about 370,000 distinct CDR3 sequences, about 18% of which are singletons, and roughly 2.4% rests with the top ten. CDR3 length equals 14 residues. The V gene lost 1 base and the J gene lost 4 bases, with 10 bases spanning the gap. Germline assignment: CDR1 SGHVS and CDR2 FQNEAQ. Sequences were obtained from peripheral blood. The source of this sequence is an adult woman with stable Graves' hyperthyroidism. V is TRBV7-8 and J is TRBJ2-5; tentatively, D is TRBD1 (5 bases). Here the CDR3 reads CASSLVGRGETQYF. For the CDR3, the DNA is TGTGCCAGCAGCTTAGTGGGGCGAGGAGAGACCCAGTACTTC.